The source of this T cell receptor (beta chain) is a study of blood T cell repertoires in COVID-19 (dated by TCRdb to about 2020). Study-level background: Collaborator samples came from the United States, Italy and Spain and covered acute and convalescent phases of COVID-19. The sample metadata nearly always contained a de-identified subject ID, COVID-19 status, age in years and sex. The prospective study material was composed of cDNA or gDNA derived from T cells, B-cell-depleted T cells, or PBMCs. HLA class I and class II types, where available, came from metadata supplied by the sample provider rather than from assay-based typing. The samples were drawn from two sources: the first 160 participants of the ongoing ImmuneRACE study, and over 950 subjects contributed by 6 global collaborators. The dataset comprised deeply sampled blood TCRbeta repertoires from subjects exposed to, actively infected with, or recovered from COVID-19. The repertoires were released in a freely available public database intended as a resource for research on the immune response to SARS-CoV-2.

Findings and caveats that apply to the study as a whole: Clinical and demographic metadata were provided uncurated, with the amount varying by source and participant.

Comment on this clone: The antigen it binds to is not known. Per-nucleotide qualities are absent, and no much larger clonotype sits a single base away.

At the junction V is shortened by 0 bases and J by 0 bases, with 13 bases in between. From the cysteine through the phenylalanine, the CDR3 covers 16 amino acids. CDR3 DNA only is kept here, 48 bases in frame from base 1. In the germline V gene (reference sequence), CDR1 corresponds to GTSNPN and CDR2 to SVGIG. The immunoSEQ Assay, a bias-controlled multiplex PCR, was used to amplify TCRbeta CDR3 regions from genomic DNA. The study's processing was this. The number of nucleated cells in each sample was estimated by amplification of reference gene primers within the assay. To quantify the absolute abundance of each unique TCRbeta CDR3 rearrangement, sequence reads were collapsed and filtered. Productive Simpson clonality was computed per sample as the square root of Simpson's diversity index over productive rearrangements. The table comes from immuneACCESS by way of TCRdb, which keeps in-frame sequences with V and J called. Part of the clones is missing from these tables; in studies checked, under half for an unresolved V gene and the rest for unknown reasons. The DNA was the basis for D and trimming; V, J and clone size are from that table. The sample table lists 55,000 to 70,000 clones, roughly 90% of them with a count of one. Around 21% of the sample goes to the ten largest clones.

Whole blood was collected in K2EDTA tubes by collaborating institutions according to the institutions' own protocols. Collaborator samples were shipped for TCRbeta analysis as frozen whole blood, isolated PBMCs, or DNA extracted from either sample type. The rearrangement combines TRBV30 with TRBJ2-3; TRBD2 might be the D gene, on 5 matching bases. Material for sequencing was peripheral blood. The TCR was taken from a woman between 50 and 59 years old with active or convalescent COVID-19. The DNA is TGTGCCTGGAGTGTACCCCCCCGGGATAGCACAGATACGCAGTATTTT. Translated, this gives CAWSVPPRDSTDTQYF.